These 18 T cell receptor beta chains were all obtained from the same sample, sequenced in a study of blood T cell repertoires in COVID-19. The table came from immunoSEQ multiplex PCR; TCRdb's copy has only in-frame clones and leaves some out. This table holds around 450,000 clones, roughly 90% found once. Sequencing input: peripheral blood. The receptors come from a woman in her twenties or thirties with acute or convalescent COVID-19.

The CDR3 nucleotides are TGTGCCACCAGCAGAGATCAGGGATCTGGAAACACCATATATTTT. Translation gives CATSRDQGSGNTIYF. The chain joins TRBV15 to TRBJ1-3, with D possibly being TRBD1 (5 bases). Trimming took off 0 bases at V and 1 base at J, with 7 bases between the two ends. Germline loops: CDR1 LNHNV, CDR2 YYDKDF (reference sequence). The CDR3 contains 15 residues.

The V and J genes are TRBV27 and TRBJ2-2; tentative D call: TRBD1 (6 bases). Germline CDR1 is MNHEY and CDR2 is SMNVEV (reference sequence). The V and J ends lost 8 bases and 0 bases respectively, with 16 bases between them. The CDR3 contains 16 residues. The CDR3 DNA is TGTGCCAGCGGGTACGGACAGTTCTCGAACACCGGGGAGCTGTTTTTT. It yields the protein CASGYGQFSNTGELFF.

The chain uses TRBV29-1 and TRBJ2-3; possible D gene TRBD1, 6 bases. This CDR3 has 12 amino acids. Germline assignment: CDR1 SQVTM and CDR2 ANQGSEA. With 4 bases removed from V and 4 bases from J, the gap between germline ends came to 9 bases. This chain's CDR3 is CSVVEGADTQYF. DNA of the CDR3: TGCAGCGTTGTTGAGGGGGCAGATACGCAGTATTTT.

The chain links TRBV28 to TRBJ2-7; TRBD1 agrees at 10 bases. The length of the CDR3 is 15 residues. V lost 5 bases and J lost 4; bases outside the gene matches: 8. Germline-derived CDR1 and CDR2 are MDHEN and SYDVKM. CDR3 in amino acids: CASSTPGQGSYEQYF. CDR3 DNA: TGTGCCAGCAGTACACCGGGACAGGGGTCTTACGAGCAGTACTTC. The whole variable domain, remainder taken from reference TRBV28 and TRBJ2-7, is DVKVTQSSRYLVKRTGEKVFLECVQDMDHENMFWYRQDPGLGLRLIYFSYDVKMKEKGDIPEGYSVSREKKERFSLILESASTNQTSMYLCASSTPGQGSYEQYFGPGTRLTVT.

The chain employs TRBV6-2 or TRBV6-3 and TRBJ2-7; D is undetermined. Germline-derived CDR1 and CDR2 are MNHEY and SVGEGT. Trimming pared 5 bases from V and 3 bases from J, leaving 5 bases between. This CDR3 region has 11 residues. CDR3 sequence: CASSVSYEQYF. The CDR3 DNA is TGTGCCAGCAGTGTCAGCTACGAGCAGTACTTC.

V usage is TRBV19 and J usage is TRBJ2-1, with TRBD2 matching over 10 bases. Per the germline V gene, CDR1 is LNHDA and CDR2 is SQIVND (reference sequence). The CDR3 extends over 15 amino acids. Germline trimming cut 3 bases from V and 3 bases from J; bases unmatched to any gene: 2. For the CDR3, the DNA is TGTGCCAGTAGTATGTCTAGCGGGGGCTACAATGAGCAGTTCTTC. Its protein product is CASSMSSGGYNEQFF.

The chain recombines TRBV19 with TRBJ2-7; D is uncertain. Germline loops: CDR1 LNHDA, CDR2 SQIVND (reference sequence). The V end was cut by 6 bases, the J end by 0 bases, with 12 bases between. The CDR3 runs 14 residues. As DNA, the CDR3 is TGTGCCAGTAGGGTCAGACATGCCTCCTACGAGCAGTACTTC. This gives the protein CASRVRHASYEQYF.

V is TRBV10-3 and J is TRBJ2-2, with D uncertain. Trimming shortened V by 0 bases and J by 2 bases, and 7 bases separated the two germline ends. The CDR3 contains 15 residues. Per the germline V gene, CDR1 is ENHRY and CDR2 is SYGVKD. CDR3 residues: CAISESPVNTGELFF. DNA for the CDR3: TGTGCCATCAGTGAGTCCCCAGTAAACACCGGGGAGCTGTTTTTT.

The V call is TRBV3-1 (or the pseudogene TRBV3-2), the J call TRBJ2-5; TRBD1 matches 9 bases. From germline, CDR1 is LGHDT and CDR2 YNNKEL (reference sequence). This CDR3 comprises 16 residues. The junction had 10 bases not matched to a gene; V was cut back by 4 bases and J by 4 bases. Here the CDR3 reads CASSRLLTGGAETQYF. The CDR3 region has the DNA TGTGCCAGCAGCCGCCTCCTAACAGGGGGCGCAGAGACCCAGTACTTC.

The CDR3 bases are TGTGCCAGCAGAAGACACTCTAGCGGGGGGGAGACCCAGTACTTC. Amino acids: CASRRHSSGGETQYF. V and J are TRBV6-6 and TRBJ2-5; TRBD2 aligns across 11 bases. The CDR3 contains 15 residues. The trim removed 6 bases at V and 5 bases at J, leaving 8 bases unmatched. Per the germline V gene, CDR1 is MNHNY and CDR2 is SVGAGI (reference sequence).

The genes are TRBV7-8 and TRBJ2-3; D not certain. Germline V lookup: CDR1 SGHVS, CDR2 FQNEAQ. V was shortened by 5 bases and J by 9 bases, with 18 bases between the two germline ends. This CDR3 is 14 amino acids long. CDR3 in DNA: TGTGCCAGCAGCCCCCGGAGACTCCTCTTGACGCAGTATTTT. It codes for CASSPRRLLLTQYF.

This rearrangement joins TRBV27 to TRBJ1-6; no firm D call. Germline-derived CDR1 and CDR2 are MNHEY and SMNVEV (reference sequence). There are 14 residues in the CDR3. Trimming removed 6 bases from V and 7 bases from J, with 13 bases in between. The CDR3 sequence: CASSLTTENSPLHF. Here the CDR3 DNA reads TGTGCCAGCAGCCTAACGACGGAGAATTCACCCCTCCACTTT.

The chain joins TRBV5-4 to TRBJ2-3; D may be TRBD2 (7 bases). The CDR3 length is 15 residues. Deletions cut 4 bases from V and 2 bases from J, with 14 bases between. Germline CDR1 reads SGHNT; CDR2 reads YYREEE (reference sequence). The CDR3, as DNA: TGTGCCAGCAGCGGGAGGGGGGCAACCACAGATACGCAGTATTTT. It translates to CASSGRGATTDTQYF.

The rearrangement joins TRBV13 to TRBJ1-1; D possibly corresponds to TRBD1 (5 bases). Trimming pared 6 bases from V and 10 bases from J, leaving 15 bases between. The CDR3 extends over 12 amino acids. Germline V gives CDR1 PRHDT, CDR2 FYEKMQ (reference sequence). CDR3 protein: CASRLYGGRAFF. The CDR3 region has the DNA TGTGCCAGCAGACTATACGGGGGACGAGCTTTCTTT.

CDR3 bases: TGTGCCAGCAGCTCATCGGTCTATAGCAATCAGCCCCAGCATTTT. Its translation is CASSSSVYSNQPQHF. The rearrangement joins TRBV7-8 to TRBJ1-5; D ambiguous. Germline loops: CDR1 SGHVS, CDR2 FQNEAQ. V lost 4 bases and J 0 bases, leaving 10 bases between the germline ends. The CDR3 is made up of 15 amino acids.

This chain links TRBV5-5 with TRBJ1-6; 11 nucleotides align to TRBD1. Germline V gene sequence: CDR1 SGHKS, CDR2 YYEKEE (reference sequence). J was trimmed by 8 bases and V by 4 bases; bases with no gene match: 5. The CDR3 is 15 residues long. For the CDR3, the DNA is TGTGCCAGCAGCATAAAGGGACAGGGGGATTCACCCCTCCACTTT. Its translation: CASSIKGQGDSPLHF.

The V call is TRBV4-1, the J call TRBJ2-4, with D possibly being TRBD1 (6 bases). Germline assignment: CDR1 MGHRA and CDR2 YSYEKL. The ends were cut back, 0 bases at V and 7 bases at J, with 10 bases in the middle. CDR3 size: 14 residues. In DNA form, the CDR3 reads TGCGCCAGCAGCCAAGATCCACAGGGTAACATTCAGTACTTC. This codes for CASSQDPQGNIQYF.

This clone turned up a few times. This sequence joins TRBV5-1 and TRBJ1-2, with D possibly TRBD1 on 6 matching bases. V was cut by 0 bases and J by 7 bases, with 13 bases left in between. The germline gives CDR1 SGHRS, CDR2 YFSETQ. The CDR3 length is 14 residues. The CDR3 DNA follows: TGCGCCAGCAGCTTGGGAACAGGGTATCTTGGCTACACCTTC. It codes for CASSLGTGYLGYTF.